This TCR beta chain originates from a study of CD8 T cells in ankylosing spondylitis. General study points: For ankylosing spondylitis blood, a TCR beta motif of seven to nine highly homologous variants appeared characteristic.

Libraries of TCR beta came from quantitative 5'-RACE with molecular barcodes. TCRdb re-analysed the 5' RACE reads in MiXCR, keeping a single row per CDR3 protein. Found here are roughly 180,000 distinct CDR3 sequences, 9.5% to 13% of them singletons; the top ten hold about 27%. The V end lost 8 bases, the J end lost 9 bases, and 14 bases lay between the germline ends. Germline V gives CDR1 LNHDA, CDR2 SQIVND (reference sequence). The CDR3 spans 13 residues. This clonotype was recorded many times. Its antigen is not known. This chain links TRBV19 with TRBJ1-6, with TRBD1 as a possible D gene (6 bases). The origin of this receptor is a male donor with ankylosing spondylitis or in good health (not recorded which). Material: blood, either unsorted or a sorted T cell fraction (not recorded which). The CDR3 DNA follows: TGTGCCAGTTCTGACGGAGGGGGTTCACCCCTCCACTTT. It encodes CASSDGGGSPLHF.